This T cell receptor beta chain was identified during a study of blood T cell repertoires in COVID-19. The ends lost 2 bases at V and 2 bases at J; junction bases unmatched: 3. CDR3 length: 15 amino acids. Per germline, CDR1 MNHNY and CDR2 SVGAGI (reference sequence). Repertoires were generated with immunoSEQ multiplex PCR, while TCRdb's copy carries only in-frame clones and drops some. The sample has roughly 400,000 clones, 70% to 90% seen once; the top ten hold roughly 2%. The receptor was derived from a woman aged 35 to 49 with acute COVID-19. The J gene is TRBJ1-1, the V gene TRBV6-6; 9 bases match TRBD1. The sequenced material came from PBMCs or T cells enriched from blood (not recorded which). This CDR3 is CASSYRGQGNTEAFF. The CDR3 DNA follows: TGTGCCAGCAGTTACCGGGGACAGGGTAACACTGAAGCTTTCTTT.